This note documents a single TCR beta chain sequence. Its target is not known. Profiling relied on immunoSEQ multiplex PCR, and the TCRdb table lists in-frame clones only, not all of them. The table has fewer than 200,000 clones, less than 90% seen once; the top ten hold 5.7%. The data stem from a study of cytomegalovirus exposure and HLA in healthy donors. Across the whole study: The roughly 130 validation repertoires used the same platform as the roughly 720 first-cohort repertoires (as reported by a later analysis).

Findings and limits, study-wide: Published work reported that the classifier diagnosed cytomegalovirus status with high specificity and sensitivity. The finding came from a later analysis; first-cohort TCR clusters tended to co-occur in the roughly 110 validation repertoires.

The donors were members of the validation cohort comprising over a hundred subjects, separate from the roughly 670-subject first cohort. V was shortened by 4 bases and J by 4 bases, with 14 bases between the two germline ends. The CDR3 is 15 amino acids. The germline V gene has CDR1 ENHRY and CDR2 SYGVKD. The sequenced sample consisted of PBMCs. V usage is TRBV10-3 and J usage is TRBJ2-1, with D perhaps assigned TRBD1 or TRBD2 (6 bases each). This TCR was recovered from a woman aged 25-40 years in good health and CMV-seronegative. The CDR3 spells CAISGGANRYNEQFF. The CDR3 DNA reads TGTGCCATCAGTGGGGGGGCTAATAGGTACAATGAGCAGTTCTTC.